Listed here are 22 T cell receptor beta chains from one sample, sequenced in a study of cytomegalovirus exposure and HLA in healthy donors. TCRdb keeps only in-frame clones here, not all; method: immunoSEQ multiplex PCR. The table shows about 140,000 clones, with just over 85% occurring only once. The sequenced material came from PBMCs. These receptors came from a woman aged 18-29 years in good health and CMV-seropositive.

This rearrangement joins TRBV19 to TRBJ1-1, with 7 bases aligning to TRBD1. Germline assignment: CDR1 LNHDA and CDR2 SQIVND (reference sequence). With V trimmed by 6 bases and J by 4 bases, 5 bases remained unmatched. The CDR3 runs to 13 residues. Here the CDR3 DNA reads TGTGCCAGTAGCATCGGACAGGCCACTGAAGCTTTCTTT. Protein sequence: CASSIGQATEAFF.

The chain joins TRBV5-6 to TRBJ1-3, with TRBD1 matching 8 bases. The CDR3 is 14 amino acids. From germline, CDR1 is SGHDT and CDR2 YYEEEE. V shed 4 bases, J shed 4 bases, and the junction held 4 bases outside the gene matches. The CDR3 DNA follows: TGTGCCAGCAGCCAGGACAGGGCCGGAAACACCATATATTTT. As protein: CASSQDRAGNTIYF.

J is TRBJ1-2 and V is TRBV4-1; tentatively, D is TRBD1 (5 bases). The germline CDR1 and CDR2 sequences are MGHRA and YSYEKL. The CDR3 runs 16 residues. V was trimmed by 4 bases and J by 8 bases, leaving 23 bases between them. The CDR3 nucleotides read TGCGCCAGCAGCCCCGACACGACAGCCTGGGGAGGAGGCTACACCTTC. Translated: CASSPDTTAWGGGYTF.

This chain links TRBV6-5 with TRBJ1-5; 7 bases align to TRBD1. The V gene's germline CDR1 is MNHEY and CDR2 SVGAGI. The length of the CDR3 is 14 residues. V trimming: 10 bases; J trimming: 1 base; junction bases outside the gene matches: 7. In nucleotides, the CDR3 is TGTGCCACCCGACAGGGAACAAGCAATCAGCCCCAGCATTTT. Translating gives CATRQGTSNQPQHF.

V gene TRBV6-4 combines with J gene TRBJ1-5; a possible D gene is TRBD1 (5 bases). The germline V gene encodes CDR1 MRHNA and CDR2 SNTAGT. Trimming cost V 4 bases and J 0 bases, with 16 bases left between them. This CDR3 has 17 amino acids. This CDR3 reads CASSAQEGQYSNQPQHF. The DNA for the CDR3 is TGTGCCAGCAGTGCCCAGGAGGGGCAATATAGCAATCAGCCCCAGCATTTT.

V and J are TRBV18 and TRBJ1-1, with D uncertain. CDR1 is KGHSH, CDR2 LQKENI, per germline. The CDR3 extends over 14 amino acids. V lost 1 base to trimming and J lost 0 bases, with 6 bases between them. The CDR3 DNA reads TGTGCCAGCTCACCACAGGAGGTGAACACTGAAGCTTTCTTT. It is translated as CASSPQEVNTEAFF.

The chain couples TRBV5-1 to TRBJ2-5; TRBD2 matches at 12 bases. There are 14 residues in the CDR3. V shed 7 bases and J 5 bases; nucleotides not matched to a gene: 6. The germline CDR1 and CDR2 sequences are SGHRS and YFSETQ. The DNA of the CDR3 is TGCGCCAGCGGGGATACTAGCGGGGGGGAGACCCAGTACTTC. It translates to CASGDTSGGETQYF.

The V and J genes are TRBV5-8 and TRBJ2-7, with 8 bases that match TRBD2. CDR1 and CDR2 (germline): SGHTS, YDEGEE. V dropped 5 bases and J dropped 2; count of bases not matched to a gene: 12. This CDR3 is built from 16 residues. Here the CDR3 DNA reads TGTGCCAGCAGGTGGAATCCCGGGACTAGGACCTACGAGCAGTACTTC. Encoded protein: CASRWNPGTRTYEQYF.

The chain couples TRBV2 to TRBJ1-1; TRBD1 might be the D (5 bases). Trimming took off 7 bases at V and 1 base at J, with 7 bases between the two ends. Per germline, CDR1 SNHLY and CDR2 FYNNEI. The CDR3 is 12 residues long. CDR3 in amino acids: CASNRPNTEAFF. In nucleotides, the CDR3 is TGTGCCAGCAACAGGCCGAACACTGAAGCTTTCTTT.

The chain links TRBV5-4 to TRBJ2-2; the match to TRBD2 covers 13 bases. Germline V CDR1 and CDR2: SGHNT, YYREEE (reference sequence). This CDR3 is 17 amino acids long. After removal of 4 bases from V and 6 bases from J, the junction contained 9 bases not matched to a gene. CDR3 sequence: CASSPIQLAGGPGELFF. The CDR3 DNA is TGTGCCAGCAGCCCAATTCAACTAGCGGGGGGGCCCGGGGAGCTGTTTTTT.

The chain joins TRBV4-2 to TRBJ2-5; D call uncertain. The germline V and J ends were trimmed by 3 bases and 1 base, with 12 bases remaining between them. The CDR3 runs 15 residues. CDR1 is LGHNA, CDR2 YNFKEQ, per germline. DNA for the CDR3: TGTGCCAGCAGCCAGGCCGCTAGTTTCCAAGAGACCCAGTACTTC. This translates into CASSQAASFQETQYF.

The chain links TRBV7-2 to TRBJ2-7; perhaps TRBD2 as D (5 bases). The CDR3 consists of 14 residues. Germline-derived CDR1 and CDR2 are SGHTA and FQGNSA. V shed 3 bases and J shed 2 bases, with 11 bases lying between them. CDR3 in amino acids: CASSFREPTYEQYF. The CDR3 DNA follows: TGTGCCAGCAGCTTTCGGGAACCGACCTACGAGCAGTACTTC.

The V and J genes are TRBV5-1 and TRBJ2-5, with a tentative D call TRBD1 (6 bases). V was pared by 0 bases and J by 4 bases, with 7 bases between. CDR1 SGHRS and CDR2 YFSETQ come from the germline V gene. The CDR3 length is 13 residues. CDR3 sequence reads: CASSLATGETQYF. In nucleotides, the CDR3 is TGCGCCAGCAGCTTGGCGACAGGAGAGACCCAGTACTTC. Full variable domain (missing parts from reference TRBV5-1 and TRBJ2-5): KAGVTQTPRYLIKTRGQQVTLSCSPISGHRSVSWYQQTPGQGLQFLFEYFSETQRNKGNFPGRFSGRQFSNSRSEMNVSTLELGDSALYLCASSLATGETQYFGPGTRLLVL.

J is TRBJ2-2 and V is TRBV7-9, with unresolved D. Trimming shortened V by 2 bases and J by 7 bases, and 8 bases separated the two germline ends. CDR3 length: 13 residues. Germline CDR1 is SEHNR and CDR2 is FQNEAQ (reference sequence). CDR3 protein: CASSLRQDGELFF. The CDR3 nucleotides read TGTGCCAGCAGCTTAAGGCAGGACGGGGAGCTGTTTTTT.

This rearrangement joins TRBV28 to TRBJ1-2; D not certain. In germline, CDR1 is MDHEN, CDR2 SYDVKM. CDR3 length: 14 residues. The ends were cut back, 1 base at V and 3 bases at J, with 9 bases in the middle. The DNA of the CDR3 is TGTGCCAGCAGTTTATTCGGCGGGGACTATGGCTACACCTTC. This translates into CASSLFGGDYGYTF.

This chain joins TRBV15 and TRBJ2-3; no reliable D call. Germline V gene lookup returns CDR1 LNHNV and CDR2 YYDKDF (reference sequence). This CDR3 contains 14 residues. Trimming took off 4 bases at V and 3 bases at J, with 11 bases between the two ends. The CDR3 loop is CATSKSVLTDTQYF. Written as DNA, the CDR3 is TGTGCCACCAGCAAGAGCGTTTTGACAGATACGCAGTATTTT.

The rearrangement joins TRBV19 to TRBJ2-7; 7 positions match TRBD2. The CDR3 sequence is 16 residues long. The ends lost 6 bases at V and 0 bases at J; junction bases unmatched: 11. Germline CDR1 LNHDA, CDR2 SQIVND (reference sequence). Here the CDR3 DNA reads TGTGCCAGTAGCCCAATTTGGACGGGGGGCTCCTACGAGCAGTACTTC. It specifies CASSPIWTGGSYEQYF.

The chain has TRBV14 and TRBJ2-1; 9 positions agree with TRBD1. Per the germline V gene, CDR1 is SGHDN and CDR2 is FVKESK. The CDR3 covers 17 residues. J gave up 3 bases and V 3 bases, and 9 bases lay outside the gene matches. The CDR3 here is CASSQAVGDRVYNEQFF. The CDR3 DNA reads TGTGCCAGCAGCCAGGCCGTGGGGGACAGGGTCTACAATGAGCAGTTCTTC.

This clone appeared a few times. V usage is TRBV9 and J usage is TRBJ2-2; TRBD2 is a possible D gene (7 bases). V was clipped by 4 bases and J by 4 bases, with 17 bases between them. Germline CDR1 SGDLS, CDR2 YYNGEE. This CDR3 is 16 amino acids long. The CDR3 sequence: CASSPQAGGLTGELFF. CDR3 DNA sequence: TGTGCCAGCAGCCCACAGGCCGGGGGGCTCACCGGGGAGCTGTTTTTT.

V gene TRBV7-4 combines with J gene TRBJ1-1; TRBD1 might be the D (5 bases). V lost 1 base, J lost 0 bases, and 9 bases lay in between. The CDR3 contains 15 residues. Per germline, CDR1 SGHVT and CDR2 SQSDAQ. As DNA, the CDR3 is TGTGCCAGCAGCTTAGATCCAGGGCTGAACACTGAAGCTTTCTTT. As protein: CASSLDPGLNTEAFF.

The table lists this clone with a count of one. The chain combines TRBV19 with TRBJ2-3; 7 nucleotides line up with TRBD1. The CDR3 is 13 amino acids. Germline V gives CDR1 LNHDA, CDR2 SQIVND (reference sequence). The J segment lost 1 base and the V segment lost 7 bases, leaving 2 bases of the junction unmatched. CDR3 region: CASNGQGTDTQYF. CDR3 nucleotides: TGTGCCAGTAACGGACAGGGCACAGATACGCAGTATTTT.

CDR3 protein: CASSLVQRVLTDTQYF. Written as DNA, the CDR3 is TGTGCCAGCAGCTTGGTCCAGCGGGTCCTCACAGATACGCAGTATTTT. The chain uses TRBV5-6 and TRBJ2-3, with TRBD2 as a possible D gene (6 bases). Per the germline V gene, CDR1 is SGHDT and CDR2 is YYEEEE. CDR3 length: 16 amino acids. V lost 0 bases to trimming and J lost 2 bases, with 13 bases between them.